This section outlines one T cell receptor (beta chain) sequence together with its context. This record belongs to a study of blood T cell repertoires in COVID-19. Study-wide background: The cDNA or gDNA used as material had been derived from T cells, B-cell-depleted T cells, or PBMCs.

As processed by the authors: It was from reference gene primer amplification that nucleated cell counts were estimated. Clones were sequenced by immunoSEQ multiplex PCR, and TCRdb holds only the in-frame ones, with some missing. That table gives V, J and clone size, and the DNA gave D and trimming. The sample lists about 60,000 clones, just over 85% seen once, with 4.5% to 5% in the top ten. Germline CDR1 SGHTA, CDR2 FQGNSA. The CDR3 is 18 residues long. Trimming at V came to 2 bases and at J to 2 bases, leaving 9 bases not matched to a gene. This rearrangement joins TRBV7-2 to TRBJ2-5; 12 nucleotides align to TRBD2. The receptor was isolated from a man in his fifties or sixties with acute or convalescent COVID-19. Sample: peripheral blood. This chain's CDR3 is CASSLSLAGGRRQETQYF. The CDR3 nucleotides read TGTGCCAGCAGCTTATCTCTAGCGGGAGGGAGGAGACAAGAGACCCAGTACTTC. The entire variable domain, with the rest obtained from reference TRBV7-2 and TRBJ2-5, is as follows: GAGVSQSPSNKVTEKGKDVELRCDPISGHTALYWYRQSLGQGLEFLIYFQGNSAPDKSGLPSDRFSAERTGGSVSTLTIQRTQQEDSAVYLCASSLSLAGGRRQETQYFGPGTRLLVL.